This entry concerns a single T cell receptor beta chain. This clone has only one observation. The antigen it binds to is not known. No quality values exist for individual bases; no much larger clone is one base distant. In total, 500 to 700 healthy bone marrow donors made up the cohort. At the time of sampling, every cohort member was nominally healthy, though immune exposures that went unrecorded were likely present. The donor was CMV seronegative and was included in the group of a few hundred seronegative cohort members. A peripheral blood sample was collected from each donor, and TCR beta sequencing was performed on peripheral blood mononuclear cells. Genomic DNA extraction from the blood cell samples was performed with the Qiagen DNeasy Blood Extraction Kit. The data were taken from a study of cytomegalovirus exposure and HLA in healthy donors (dated by TCRdb to 2017 to 2019). Concerning the study at large: An earlier analysis of several hundred of the donors reported approximately 280 Gb of sequence data and approximately 120 million unique TCR beta sequences obtained from about 200 million T cells. In a later analysis, previously published TCR beta repertoires from 670 or so donors were re-analyzed and high-resolution HLA genotyping was added so that TCR occurrence patterns could be studied. Besides the first cohort of approximately 670 subjects, a separate validation cohort made up of 90 to 150 different subjects was used. The study used immunosequencing to profile the T cell repertoires of more than 650 subjects and linked those repertoires to cytomegalovirus serostatus. Rather than drawing on any new phenotypic data, the later analysis identified candidate immune exposures from TCR beta sequences and the way those sequences occurred across donors. The aim of the study was to test whether cataloging public T cell receptors could identify signatures of past pathogen exposure. To predict cytomegalovirus infection status, the study combined high-throughput TCR immunosequencing, statistical association of individual TCRs with disease status, and machine learning. On average, about 200,000 unique TCR beta nucleotide sequences were sequenced per donor among more than 350 genotyped donors of the cohort, with 15% to 20% of those sequences being non-productive. HLA typing included class I and class II loci at four-digit resolution. The number of donors typed differed by locus, with 629-630 for A, B, C, DRB1 and DQB1, around 520 for DQA1, 600 to 610 for DPA1, and approximately 470 for DPB1. Genome-wide SNP genotypes for about 65% of the 666 donors were used in a later genetic analysis, which treated that subset as a discovery cohort. Every discovery cohort repertoire had been produced on one sequencing platform. An early release that covered about 600 HLA-typed donors contained about 300 gigabases of sequencing data and some 87 million unique TCR sequences. An earlier analysis of 587 of the donors used high-throughput TCR beta sequencing to judge whether each TCR beta V gene segment behaved as functional or pseudogenic. Of the roughly 410 genotyped donors, 65% to 90% were placed in the genetic ancestry cluster associated with self-reported Caucasian donors. Donor age, sex, ethnicity and CMV serostatus were collected together with the repertoire data. Five DR-DQ haplotypes were handled as single units for association and clustering, since linkage in the cohort was strong. On the study overall, not on this receptor specifically: Because counts were too low, some 17 rarely observed V segments, including chromosome 9 orphons, were excluded from the earlier analysis of several hundred of the donors. A later analysis associated about 17,000 TCR beta sequences with specific HLA alleles at a false discovery rate of 0.05. According to a later analysis, most CMV-associated TCR beta chains appeared to be HLA-restricted, and the HLA associations seemed to be driven largely by CMV exposure. In an earlier analysis of approximately 590 of the donors, most TCR beta V segments were observed in productive rearrangements about 90% or about 30% of the time, broadly matching IMGT annotations. Sequencing depth was assumed to be roughly uniform across donors in the presence/absence analyses, though that assumption may not hold. Correlated functional status among segregating V segments might be attributable to linkage disequilibrium, but an unknown experimental factor could not be ruled out. According to the authors, the approach could potentially be generalized to other disease states and immunological phenotypes. In this cohort, only TCR beta chains were sequenced, and detectable features were limited by the absence of alpha or paired-chain data. When HLA alleles, especially DR and DQ, strongly co-occurred, TCR associations were difficult to assign to individual alleles. Cytomegalovirus status was reported to be diagnosed by the classifier with high specificity and sensitivity in both the original and validation cohorts. In a later analysis, HLA-associated TCR beta chains showed more clonal expansion and lower generation probabilities than non-associated chains that were equally common. The sequencing pipeline was judged likely to have produced a cluster of highly shared sequence variants as a technical artifact. Several of the top co-occurrence clusters appeared to be linked to parvovirus B19, influenza, CMV and Epstein-Barr virus, according to a later analysis. In vitro tests confirmed that a few of the cytomegalovirus-associated TCR beta chains recognize cytomegalovirus antigens. Because HLA typing was unavailable for some donors at each locus, only the typed subset was used in association tests. According to a later analysis, TCR association rates differed among HLA loci, with DRB1 alleles showing the most associated TCRs and HLA-C alleles showing the fewest. The study gave a list of about 150 TCR beta chains associated with cytomegalovirus. Immune exposure information for the cohort was limited to CMV serostatus. A further reported finding was that TCR beta sequences accurately predicted the HLA-A and HLA-B alleles for most subjects in the first cohort. In a later genetic analysis, fewer N-insertions in productive TCRs were reported among donors in an Asian-associated ancestry cluster than the roughly 700-donor mean. While some public TCRs were present in many individuals, most TCR sequences turned up only very rarely across donors. V-gene and J-gene trimming of TCR beta chains was associated with a missense DCLRE1C variant in a later genetic analysis, and the association was replicated in an independent cohort.

To prepare the library, the immunoSEQ multiplex PCR assay was applied. For the multiplex PCR, a mixture combining 60 forward primers for TCR Vbeta segments and 13 reverse primers for TCR Jbeta segments was used. The CDR3 region of rearranged TCR beta genes was amplified from genomic DNA with a multiplex PCR assay. Amplified TCR beta libraries were sequenced as 87-base-pair reads on the Illumina HiSeq System. The study's own analysis went as follows. In a later analysis, some 80 million unique TCR beta chains were counted across the 500 to 700 repertoires, and about 9.9 million of these chains were shared by at least two donors. To remove PCR and sequencing errors, raw reads were error-corrected and collapsed into unique sequences using a nearest-neighbor algorithm that merged closely related sequences. CDR3 sequences were aligned to IMGT reference sequences to assign V, D and J gene segments. For a sequence to be retained, at least a six-nucleotide match to both a V gene segment and a J gene segment was required. Rearrangements were classified as productive when the CDR3 lacked stop codons and remained in frame with V and J, and all other rearrangements were classified as non-productive. CDR3 was defined according to IMGT convention as the region running from the second conserved V-encoded cysteine to the conserved J-encoded phenylalanine. Sequences without an unambiguous match to a single V gene segment were excluded from the earlier analysis of approximately 560 of the donors. An earlier analysis of 550 to 650 of the donors classified V segments as functional when productive rearrangements were above 56.7% and as segregating when the standard deviation between donors was above 5%. A statistical classification framework was developed to diagnose cytomegalovirus status using the catalog of TCR beta chain sequences. In a later analysis, TCR nucleotide sequences were compared against IMGT/GENE-DB human TR gene sequences so that V and J genes could be assigned. The TCRdist pipeline was used in a later analysis to assign CDR3 sequences and most-parsimonious VDJ recombination scenarios. A later analysis defined each TCR beta chain by its CDR3 amino acid sequence plus V-gene family, and excluded reads lacking a unique V-gene family. As a way to deal with suspected cross-contamination and a sequencing artifact, a later analysis dropped more than 500 nucleotide sequences that were highly shared and had low generation probability. In a later analysis, a clonal expansion index for each public chain was calculated from normalized within-repertoire ranks of inferred template counts. In a later analysis, generation probabilities were computed using a VDJ recombination model fitted to out-of-frame rearrangements, and the results were checked against IGoR. A later analysis scored TCR-TCR, TCR-HLA and TCR-CMV co-occurrence with hypergeometric tests, applying a repertoire-size bias correction to TCR pairs. To estimate false discovery rates, a later analysis permuted the HLA or CMV assignments 20 times. In a later analysis, co-occurring TCRs were grouped using DBSCAN, and TCRdist sequence similarity was added for clustering within HLA-allele-positive subsets. For co-occurrence clustering, repertoires with fewer than 30,000 or more than 120,000 public chains were excluded, along with roughly 5 repertoires with anomalous nucleotide sharing. As stored in TCRdb, this immuneACCESS dataset retains in-frame rearrangements with V and J assigned. A fraction of the clones does not appear; measured against another copy, unresolved V genes explain less than half of the discrepancy, and the remainder lacks a known reason. Clone size and V and J calls were adopted from that table, with D and trimming inferred from the DNA. The sample table contains 78,000 or so clones; only one count was recorded for around 85% of them. Clones ranked in the top ten supply roughly 2.6% of the sample.

The sample taken for sequencing was PBMCs. The TCR sequence derives from a woman aged 45-65 years in good health and CMV-seronegative.

CDR3 protein: CASSSETQGYHQPQHF. The DNA sequence is as follows: TGTGCCAGTAGTTCAGAGACACAGGGTTATCATCAGCCCCAGCATTTT. The sequence is built from TRBV19 and TRBJ1-5; D gene: possibly TRBD1, on 6 matching bases. The V end loses 5 bases and the J end loses 5 bases, and a stretch of 19 bases separates them. The CDR3, from cysteine to phenylalanine, totals 16 residues. The kept DNA is CDR3 alone, 48 bases in frame from the first base. Per the germline V gene (reference sequence), LNHDA is the CDR1 and SQIVND is the CDR2.